This T cell receptor (beta chain) was identified during a study of cytomegalovirus exposure and HLA in healthy donors. A multiplex PCR was run with 60 Vbeta primers and 13 Jbeta primers. Data came from immunoSEQ multiplex PCR; TCRdb stores just in-frame clones and leaves some out. The sample consists of about 110,000 clones, about 73% of them appearing once. Study observations and caveats: Among TCR beta chains, those listed as cytomegalovirus-associated numbered over 150.

Germline V gene lookup returns CDR1 GTSNPN and CDR2 SVGIG (reference sequence). Between the trimmed V and J ends, which lost 1 base and 2 bases, there was a span of 6 bases. The CDR3 sequence is 14 residues long. Concerning this clone: Its antigen is as yet unknown.

The V and J genes are TRBV30 and TRBJ2-6, with a tentative D call TRBD2 (5 bases). This sequence was found in a woman aged 25 to 39 in good health and CMV-seronegative. Input material: PBMCs. CDR3 residues: CAWSGGTGANVLTF. As DNA, the CDR3 is TGTGCCTGGAGTGGAGGGACTGGGGCCAACGTCCTGACTTTC.